The TCR beta chain under discussion was sequenced for a study of blood T cell repertoires in COVID-19 (dated by TCRdb to the early 2020s). Notes on the research overall: Samples from collaborators originated in the United States, Italy and Spain and spanned both the acute and convalescent phases of COVID-19. Samples were obtained from the ongoing ImmuneRACE study (first 160 participants) and from over a thousand subjects provided by 6 global collaborators. A freely available public database, intended as a resource for researchers studying the immune response to SARS-CoV-2, is where the repertoires were released. Where available, HLA class I and class II types were obtained from metadata supplied by the sample provider rather than from assay-based typing. The material from the prospective study consisted of cDNA or gDNA derived from T cells, B-cell-depleted T cells, or PBMCs. Nearly every sample came with metadata listing a de-identified subject ID, COVID-19 status, age in years and sex. Subjects who had been exposed to COVID-19, were actively infected with it, or had recovered from it provided the deeply sampled blood TCRbeta repertoires that made up the dataset.

The full study reports these points: Clinical and demographic metadata were provided uncurated, with the amount varying by source and participant.

CDR1 SGHAT and CDR2 FQNNGV were looked up in the germline V gene. Its CDR3 holds 14 amino acids, cysteine through phenylalanine. The read is trimmed to its CDR3 DNA, 42 bases read in frame from base 1. A distance of 5 bases separates the germline ends of V and J, which lose 1 base and 2 bases respectively. TCRbeta CDR3 regions were amplified from genomic DNA using the immunoSEQ Assay, a bias-controlled multiplex PCR. As for the authors' bioinformatics: The number of nucleated cells in each sample was estimated from the amplification of reference gene primers within the assay. To quantify the absolute abundance of each unique TCRbeta CDR3 rearrangement, sequence reads were collapsed and filtered. For each sample, productive Simpson clonality was calculated as the square root of Simpson's diversity index over productive rearrangements. Entries here come from immuneACCESS through TCRdb and include only in-frame sequences with V and J called. Some clones fail to appear in such tables; in the studies checked, an unresolved V gene covers under half of the shortfall, and the cause of the remainder is unknown. V, J and clone size are those of that table, while D and trimming were read from the DNA. The sample includes 300,000 to 400,000 clones, with around 85% observed a single time. Approximately 4% of the sample lies in the top ten.

Participants in the prospective study were enrolled through a virtual design, were aged roughly 18 to 90 years, and lived in about 25 United States geographic areas. In the prospective study, participants were assigned to cohorts based on the clinical history participants reported in a screening survey and a study questionnaire. Each participant in the prospective study had whole blood, serum and a nasopharyngeal or oropharyngeal swab collected by mobile phlebotomists. Prospective study participants could optionally give additional blood draws and questionnaires over an approximately 2-month period. Before DNA extraction, prospective study blood samples were shipped either frozen or at room temperature. A remark on this clone: The antigen it binds to is not known. The input lacks base qualities; no much larger clone sits a single base away.

The receptor's source is a woman aged 40 to 49 with acute COVID-19. Sequenced sample: PBMCs or T cells enriched from blood (not recorded which). The sequence joins TRBV11-2 to TRBJ2-2, with no D gene named confidently. The sequence in DNA is TGTGCCAGCAGCTTAGGCGTAAACACCGGGGAGCTGTTTTTT. This sequence encodes CASSLGVNTGELFF.